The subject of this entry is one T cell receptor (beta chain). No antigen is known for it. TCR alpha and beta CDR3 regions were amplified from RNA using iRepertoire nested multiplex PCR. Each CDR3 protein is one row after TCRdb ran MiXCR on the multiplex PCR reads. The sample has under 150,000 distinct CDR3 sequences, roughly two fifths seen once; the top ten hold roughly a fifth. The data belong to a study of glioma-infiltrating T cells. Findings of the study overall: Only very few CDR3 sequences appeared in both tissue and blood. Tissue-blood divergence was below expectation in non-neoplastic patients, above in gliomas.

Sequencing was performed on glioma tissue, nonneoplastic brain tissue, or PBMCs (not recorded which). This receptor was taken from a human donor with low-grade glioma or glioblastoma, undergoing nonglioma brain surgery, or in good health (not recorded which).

The CDR3 DNA is TGTGCCAGCAGCTTTCTGACTAACGGGGAGCTGTTTTTT. Amino acid sequence: CASSFLTNGELFF. The chain links TRBV7-3 to TRBJ2-2; D is perhaps TRBD2 (5 bases). With 3 bases removed from V and 7 bases from J, the gap between germline ends came to 9 bases. This CDR3 contains 13 residues. The germline V gene encodes CDR1 SGHTA and CDR2 FQGTGA. Variable domain in full (rest from reference TRBV7-3 and TRBJ2-2): GAGVSQTPSNKVTEKGKYVELRCDPISGHTALYWYRQSLGQGPEFLIYFQGTGAADDSGLPNDRFFAVRPEGSVSTLKIQRTERGDSAVYLCASSFLTNGELFFGEGSRLTVL.